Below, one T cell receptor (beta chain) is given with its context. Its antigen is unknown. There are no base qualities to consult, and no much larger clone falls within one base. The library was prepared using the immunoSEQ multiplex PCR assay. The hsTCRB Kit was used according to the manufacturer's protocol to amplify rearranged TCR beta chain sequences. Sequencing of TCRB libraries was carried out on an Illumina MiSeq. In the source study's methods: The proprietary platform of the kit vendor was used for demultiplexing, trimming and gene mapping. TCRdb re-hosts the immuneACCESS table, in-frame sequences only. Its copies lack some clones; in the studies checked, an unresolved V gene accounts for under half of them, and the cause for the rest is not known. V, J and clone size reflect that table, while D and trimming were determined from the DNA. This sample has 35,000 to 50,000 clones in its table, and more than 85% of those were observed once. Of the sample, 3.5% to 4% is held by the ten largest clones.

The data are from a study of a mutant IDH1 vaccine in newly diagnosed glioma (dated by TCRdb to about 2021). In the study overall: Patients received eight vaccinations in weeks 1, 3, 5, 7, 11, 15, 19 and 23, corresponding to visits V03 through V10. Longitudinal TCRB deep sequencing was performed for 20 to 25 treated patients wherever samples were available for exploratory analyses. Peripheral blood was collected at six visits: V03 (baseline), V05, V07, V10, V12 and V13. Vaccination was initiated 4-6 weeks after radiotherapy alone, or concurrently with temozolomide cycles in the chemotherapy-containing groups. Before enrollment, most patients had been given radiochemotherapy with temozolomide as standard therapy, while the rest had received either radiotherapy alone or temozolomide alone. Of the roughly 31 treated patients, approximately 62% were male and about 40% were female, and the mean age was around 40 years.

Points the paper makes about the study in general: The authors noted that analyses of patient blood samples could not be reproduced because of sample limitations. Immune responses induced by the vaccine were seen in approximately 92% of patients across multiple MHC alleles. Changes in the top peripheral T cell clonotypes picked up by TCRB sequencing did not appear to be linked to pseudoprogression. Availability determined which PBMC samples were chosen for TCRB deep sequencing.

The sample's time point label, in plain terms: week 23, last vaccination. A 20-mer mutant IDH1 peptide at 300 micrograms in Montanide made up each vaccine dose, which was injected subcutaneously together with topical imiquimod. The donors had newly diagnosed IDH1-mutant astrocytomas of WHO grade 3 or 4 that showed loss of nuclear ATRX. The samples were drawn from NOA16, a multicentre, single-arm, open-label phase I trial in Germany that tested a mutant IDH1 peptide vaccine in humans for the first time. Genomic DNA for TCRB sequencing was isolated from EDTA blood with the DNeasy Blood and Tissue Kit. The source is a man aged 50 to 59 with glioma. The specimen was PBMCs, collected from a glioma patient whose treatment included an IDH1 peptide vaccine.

At the DNA level, the sequence is TGTGCCATCAGACCGGACGGATACTATGGCTACACCTTC. It is translated as CAIRPDGYYGYTF. The V and J genes are TRBV10-3 and TRBJ1-2; no D gene can be assigned with confidence. V drops 6 bases and J drops 3 bases, leaving 11 bases in between. The CDR3 runs 13 residues from the cysteine to the phenylalanine. Only CDR3 DNA remains: 39 bases, in frame from the first base. CDR1 is given as ENHRY and CDR2 as SYGVKD, both from the germline V gene.